This T cell receptor beta chain was retrieved from a study of T cell repertoires in cytomegalovirus infection. A single record per CDR3 protein comes from TCRdb applying MiXCR to the reads. The sample holds 310,000 or so distinct CDR3 sequences, 15% to 20% seen once. The ends were cut back, 1 base at V and 2 bases at J, with 12 bases in the middle. The CDR3 loop spans 16 amino acids. Germline V lookup: CDR1 LGHDT, CDR2 YNNKEL (reference sequence). This chain links TRBV3-1 with TRBJ2-1, with D unresolved. The source material was PBMCs. The sequence was obtained from a human donor in good health (CMV status not recorded). Some clones in this sample may be carry-over from other donors' samples. CDR3 sequence reads: CASSQGAQPPYNEQFF. CDR3 nucleotide sequence: TGTGCCAGCAGCCAAGGAGCGCAGCCCCCCTACAATGAGCAGTTCTTC.